This TCR beta chain was identified during a study of graft-versus-host responses after intestinal transplantation. Concerning this clone: The antigen is undetermined.

Only in-frame clones appear in the TCRdb table, and some are missing; sequencing was by immunoSEQ multiplex PCR. Of around 90,000 clones listed, 92% are singletons. CDR3 length equals 19 residues. V trimming: 3 bases; J trimming: 1 base; junction bases outside the gene matches: 13. Germline loops: CDR1 MNHNS, CDR2 SASEGT. The sequencing here drew on unstimulated CD8+ T cells sorted from spleen or lymph node cells, taken before transplant. The TCR originated in a human donor who was the organ donor for an intestinal transplant. The gene calls are TRBV6-1 and TRBJ1-5; 9 positions match TRBD1. The CDR3 loop is CASSDKGQGVPGSNQPQHF. CDR3 nucleotide sequence: TGTGCCAGCAGTGATAAGGGACAGGGAGTACCCGGGAGCAATCAGCCCCAGCATTTT.